The sample holds many counts of the clone carrying this T cell receptor beta chain. Deletions cut 8 bases from V and 4 bases from J, with 19 bases between. This CDR3 spans 14 amino acids. Germline V lookup: CDR1 SGHRS, CDR2 YFSETQ. Covering alpha and beta chains, TRAV- and TRBV-specific primers were used for the first-strand cDNA. PCR amplification of the TCRs was performed with Phusion for 20 to 25 PCR cycles, and it relied on a constant-region primer together with a V-primer adapter. Each CDR3 protein gets one entry after TCRdb re-called the reads with MiXCR. The sample shows nearly 60,000 distinct CDR3 sequences, about 23% of them seen only once. This specimen comes from a study of low-dose radiotherapy and immunotherapy resistance in tumors. The time point denotes: after trial treatment. Regarding treatment: LDRT plus nivolumab, ipilimumab, low-dose cyclophosphamide and aspirin (RACIN trial).

The chain joins TRBV5-1 to TRBJ2-7; the D gene could be TRBD1 or TRBD2 (5 bases each). The sequenced sample was PBMCs, obtained after low-dose radiotherapy plus immunotherapy. This sequence originates from a male donor with prostate cancer. The CDR3 nucleotides read TGCGCCAGTACCGCAGACAGCGGCAAATACGAGCAGTACTTC. As protein: CASTADSGKYEQYF. The full variable domain, its missing parts supplied by reference TRBV5-1 and TRBJ2-7, is KAGVTQTPRYLIKTRGQQVTLSCSPISGHRSVSWYQQTPGQGLQFLFEYFSETQRNKGNFPGRFSGRQFSNSRSEMNVSTLELGDSALYLCASTADSGKYEQYFGPGTRLTVT.